This T cell receptor (beta chain) was sequenced for a study of T cells in Graves' hyperthyroidism and ophthalmopathy. Remarks on this clonotype: A much larger clone differs by one base, so this may be a read error.

RNA transcripts yielded amplified TCR beta CDR3 regions. HTBI primers drove first-round RT-PCR of the TCR CDR3. Via MiXCR, TCRdb re-called the multiplex PCR reads, giving one row per CDR3 protein. The data contain approximately 400,000 distinct CDR3 sequences, roughly 15% of them singletons. The TCR was taken from a woman in her thirties with Graves' ophthalmopathy. Material: blood.

This chain's CDR3 is CASSSGWQGGEKLFF. Here the CDR3 DNA reads TGTGCCAGCAGCTCCGGGTGGCAGGGGGGGGAAAAACTGTTTTTT. The gene calls are TRBV13 and TRBJ1-4; TRBD1 aligns across 7 bases. CDR1 and CDR2 (germline): PRHDT, FYEKMQ (reference sequence). This CDR3 has 15 amino acids. After removal of 4 bases from V and 8 bases from J, the junction contained 10 bases not matched to a gene.